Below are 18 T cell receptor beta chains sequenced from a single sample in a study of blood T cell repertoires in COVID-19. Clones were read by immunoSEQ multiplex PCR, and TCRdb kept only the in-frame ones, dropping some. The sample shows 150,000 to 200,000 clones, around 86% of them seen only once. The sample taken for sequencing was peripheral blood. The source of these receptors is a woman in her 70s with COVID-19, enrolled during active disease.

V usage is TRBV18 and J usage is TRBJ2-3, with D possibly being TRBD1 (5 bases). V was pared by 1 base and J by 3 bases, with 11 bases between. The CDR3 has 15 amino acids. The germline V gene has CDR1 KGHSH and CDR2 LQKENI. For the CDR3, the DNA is TGTGCCAGCTCACCACAGGGGATGGTGACAGATACGCAGTATTTT. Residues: CASSPQGMVTDTQYF.

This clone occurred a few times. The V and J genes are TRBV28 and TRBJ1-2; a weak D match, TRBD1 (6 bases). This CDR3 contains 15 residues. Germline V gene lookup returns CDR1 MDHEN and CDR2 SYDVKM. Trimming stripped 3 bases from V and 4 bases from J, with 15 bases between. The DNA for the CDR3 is TGTGCCAGCAGTTTGGGGGGGGCGCGGTCCTATGGCTACACCTTC. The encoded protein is CASSLGGARSYGYTF.

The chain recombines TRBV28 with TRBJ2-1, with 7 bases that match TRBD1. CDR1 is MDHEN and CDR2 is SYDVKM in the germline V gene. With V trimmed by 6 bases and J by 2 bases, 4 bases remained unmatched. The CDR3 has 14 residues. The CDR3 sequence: CASRGDRAYNEQFF. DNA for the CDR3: TGTGCCAGCAGAGGGGACAGAGCCTACAATGAGCAGTTCTTC.

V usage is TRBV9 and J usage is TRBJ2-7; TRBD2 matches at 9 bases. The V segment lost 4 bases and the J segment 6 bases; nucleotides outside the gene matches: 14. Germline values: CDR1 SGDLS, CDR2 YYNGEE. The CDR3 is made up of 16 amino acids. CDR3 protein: CASSPGAGTSWREQYF. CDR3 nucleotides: TGTGCCAGCAGCCCTGGAGCCGGGACTAGCTGGCGCGAGCAGTACTTC.

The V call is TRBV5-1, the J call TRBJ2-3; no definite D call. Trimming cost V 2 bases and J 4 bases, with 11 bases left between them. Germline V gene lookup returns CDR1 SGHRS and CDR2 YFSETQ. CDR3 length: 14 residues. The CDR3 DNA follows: TGCGCCAGCAGCTTCGGCGGCACGGCAGATACGCAGTATTTT. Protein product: CASSFGGTADTQYF.

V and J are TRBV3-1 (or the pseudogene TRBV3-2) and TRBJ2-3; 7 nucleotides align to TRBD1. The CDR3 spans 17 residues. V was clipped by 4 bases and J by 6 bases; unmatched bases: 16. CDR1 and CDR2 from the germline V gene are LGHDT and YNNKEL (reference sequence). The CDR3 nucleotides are TGTGCCAGCAGCCTTTCATCTACTAGACTCAGGGGGGATACGCAGTATTTT. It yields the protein CASSLSSTRLRGDTQYF.

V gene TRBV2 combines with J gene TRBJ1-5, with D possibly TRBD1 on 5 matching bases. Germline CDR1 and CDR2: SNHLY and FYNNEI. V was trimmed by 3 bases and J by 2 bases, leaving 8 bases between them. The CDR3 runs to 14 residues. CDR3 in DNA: TGTGCCAGCAGTGACAGGGTTGGCAATCAGCCCCAGCATTTT. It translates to CASSDRVGNQPQHF.

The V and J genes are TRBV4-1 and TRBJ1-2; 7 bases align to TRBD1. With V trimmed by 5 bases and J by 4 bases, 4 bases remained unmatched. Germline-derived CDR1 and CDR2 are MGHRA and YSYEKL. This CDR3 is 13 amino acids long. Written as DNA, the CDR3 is TGCGCCAGCAGCAAGGGACAGTCCTATGGCTACACCTTC. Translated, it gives CASSKGQSYGYTF.

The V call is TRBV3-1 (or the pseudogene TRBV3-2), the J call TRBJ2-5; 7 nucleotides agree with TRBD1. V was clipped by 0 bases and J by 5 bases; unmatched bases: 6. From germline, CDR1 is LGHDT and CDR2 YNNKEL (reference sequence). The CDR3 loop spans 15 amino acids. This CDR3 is CASSQDRTGEETQYF. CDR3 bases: TGTGCCAGCAGCCAAGATCGGACAGGTGAGGAGACCCAGTACTTC.

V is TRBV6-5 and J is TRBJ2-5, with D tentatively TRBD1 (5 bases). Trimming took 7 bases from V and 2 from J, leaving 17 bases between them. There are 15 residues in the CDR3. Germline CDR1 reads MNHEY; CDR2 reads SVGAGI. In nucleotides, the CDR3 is TGTGCCAGCACTGCCCATGGGGCAGATCAAGAGACCCAGTACTTC. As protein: CASTAHGADQETQYF.

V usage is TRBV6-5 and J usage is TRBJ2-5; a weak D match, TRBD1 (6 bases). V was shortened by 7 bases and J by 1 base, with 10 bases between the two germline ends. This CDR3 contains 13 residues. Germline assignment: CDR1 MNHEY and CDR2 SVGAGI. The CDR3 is CASILDSQETQYF. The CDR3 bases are TGTGCCAGCATCCTGGACAGCCAAGAGACCCAGTACTTC.

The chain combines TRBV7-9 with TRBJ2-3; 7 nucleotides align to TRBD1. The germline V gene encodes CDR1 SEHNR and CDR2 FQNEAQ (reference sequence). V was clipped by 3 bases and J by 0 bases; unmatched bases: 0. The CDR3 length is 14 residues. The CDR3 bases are TGTGCCAGCAGCTTCAGGGGGAGCACAGATACGCAGTATTTT. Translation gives CASSFRGSTDTQYF.

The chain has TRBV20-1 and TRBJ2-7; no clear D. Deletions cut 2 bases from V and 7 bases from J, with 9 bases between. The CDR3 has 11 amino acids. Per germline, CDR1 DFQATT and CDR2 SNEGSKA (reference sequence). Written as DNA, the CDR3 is TGCAGTGCTAGAACGGGTTGGGAGCAGTACTTC. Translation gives CSARTGWEQYF.

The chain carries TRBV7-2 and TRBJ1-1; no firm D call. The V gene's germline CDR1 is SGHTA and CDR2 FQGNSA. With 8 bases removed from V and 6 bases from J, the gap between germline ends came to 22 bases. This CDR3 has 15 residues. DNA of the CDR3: TGTGCCAGCGACCTCAATTCATTGAGGGCCTCTGAAGCTTTCTTT. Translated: CASDLNSLRASEAFF. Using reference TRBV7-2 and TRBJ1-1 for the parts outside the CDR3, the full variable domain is GAGVSQSPSNKVTEKGKDVELRCDPISGHTALYWYRQSLGQGLEFLIYFQGNSAPDKSGLPSDRFSAERTGGSVSTLTIQRTQQEDSAVYLCASDLNSLRASEAFFGQGTRLTVV.

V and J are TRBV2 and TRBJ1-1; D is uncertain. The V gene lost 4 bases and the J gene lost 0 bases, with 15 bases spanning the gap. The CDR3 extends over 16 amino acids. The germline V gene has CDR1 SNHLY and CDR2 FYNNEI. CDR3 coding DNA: TGTGCCAGCAGTGGGATCGGTACAGTTATGAACACTGAAGCTTTCTTT. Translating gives CASSGIGTVMNTEAFF. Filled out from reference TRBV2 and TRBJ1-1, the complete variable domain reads EPEVTQTPSHQVTQMGQEVILRCVPISNHLYFYWYRQILGQKVEFLVSFYNNEISEKSEIFDDQFSVERPDGSNFTLKIRSTKLEDSAMYFCASSGIGTVMNTEAFFGQGTRLTVV.

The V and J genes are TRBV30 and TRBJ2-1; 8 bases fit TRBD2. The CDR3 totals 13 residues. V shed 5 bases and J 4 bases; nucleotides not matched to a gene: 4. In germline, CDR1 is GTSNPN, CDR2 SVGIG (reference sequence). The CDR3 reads CAWAGGRYNEQFF. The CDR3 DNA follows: TGTGCCTGGGCGGGGGGACGGTACAATGAGCAGTTCTTC. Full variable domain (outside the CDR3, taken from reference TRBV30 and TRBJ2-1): SQTIHQWPATLVQPVGSPLSLECTVEGTSNPNLYWYRQAAGRGLQLLFYSVGIGQISSEVPQNLSASRPQDRQFILSSKKLLLSDSGFYLCAWAGGRYNEQFFGPGTRLTVL.

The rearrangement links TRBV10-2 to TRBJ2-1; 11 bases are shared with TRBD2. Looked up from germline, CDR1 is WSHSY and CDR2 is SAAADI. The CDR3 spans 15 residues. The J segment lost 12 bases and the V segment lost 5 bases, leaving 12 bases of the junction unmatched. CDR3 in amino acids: CASSWVLAGVGGQFF. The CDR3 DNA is TGCGCCAGCAGTTGGGTACTAGCGGGGGTCGGGGGGCAGTTCTTC.

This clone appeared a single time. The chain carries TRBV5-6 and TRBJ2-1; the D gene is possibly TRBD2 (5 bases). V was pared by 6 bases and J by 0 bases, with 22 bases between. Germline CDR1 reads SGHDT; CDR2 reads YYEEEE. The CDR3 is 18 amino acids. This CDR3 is CASTSTAKRMTSYNEQFF. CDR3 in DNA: TGTGCCAGCACCTCGACGGCGAAGCGGATGACCTCCTACAATGAGCAGTTCTTC.